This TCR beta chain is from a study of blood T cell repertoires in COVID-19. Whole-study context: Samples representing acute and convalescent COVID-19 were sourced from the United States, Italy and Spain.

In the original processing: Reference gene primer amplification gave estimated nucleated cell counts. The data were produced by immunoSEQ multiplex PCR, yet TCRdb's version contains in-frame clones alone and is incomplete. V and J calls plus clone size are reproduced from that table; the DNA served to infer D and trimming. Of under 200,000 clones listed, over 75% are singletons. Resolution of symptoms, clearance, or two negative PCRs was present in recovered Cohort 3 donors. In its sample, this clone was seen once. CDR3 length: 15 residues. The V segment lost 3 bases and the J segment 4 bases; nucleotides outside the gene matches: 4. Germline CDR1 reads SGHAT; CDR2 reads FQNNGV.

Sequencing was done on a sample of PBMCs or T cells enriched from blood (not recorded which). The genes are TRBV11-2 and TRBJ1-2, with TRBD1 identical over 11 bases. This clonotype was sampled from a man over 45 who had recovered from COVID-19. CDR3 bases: TGTGCCAGCAGCTTGGGGACAGGGGGAAGCTATGGCTACACCTTC. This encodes CASSLGTGGSYGYTF.